The TCR beta chain under discussion was sequenced for a study of early T cells in non-severe SARS-CoV-2 infection. A word on this clonotype: Antigen: not known.

The CDR3 has 16 residues. CDR1 is SGHTA, CDR2 FQGNSA, per germline. V dropped 1 base and J dropped 4; count of bases not matched to a gene: 6. The study's findings and limits: Matching against VDJdb likely underestimated virus-specific expansions, favoring anti-spike CD8.

Separate cDNA molecules each had unique molecular identifiers attached to them. TCRdb re-derived calls from the 5' RACE reads in MiXCR, one entry per CDR3 protein. This table has approximately 47,000 distinct CDR3 sequences, approximately 6% appearing once. The sample here was whole blood, taken at baseline. The TCR comes from an adult who was a healthcare worker with PCR-confirmed SARS-CoV-2 infection or an uninfected control (not recorded which). The J gene is TRBJ2-5, the V gene TRBV7-2; TRBD2 matches 10 bases. CDR3 sequence reads: CASSLGSGRARETQYF. The DNA for the CDR3 is TGTGCCAGCAGCTTAGGAAGCGGGAGGGCTAGAGAGACCCAGTACTTC.